By frequency, the clone carrying this TCR beta chain is large. Its antigen is unknown. These data originate in a study of cytomegalovirus exposure and HLA in healthy donors. General study results and limits: When presence/absence was analysed, sequencing depth was taken to be roughly uniform across donors.

This CDR3 spans 15 amino acids. Germline V lookup: CDR1 MRHNA, CDR2 SNTAGT. Trimming removed 5 bases at V and 0 bases at J, with 12 bases between. Primers: 60 Vbeta forward and 13 Jbeta reverse. Sequenced by immunoSEQ multiplex PCR; TCRdb stores in-frame clones only, minus some. Reported are under 60,000 clones; the ten largest clones contain 9% to 15%. Sequenced input: PBMCs. V is TRBV6-4 and J is TRBJ2-3; D possibly corresponds to TRBD1 (6 bases). This receptor was obtained from a woman aged 25 to 39 in good health and CMV-seropositive. CDR3 in DNA: TGTGCCAGCAGTTCCTCACAGGGAAGCACAGATACGCAGTATTTT. This translates into CASSSSQGSTDTQYF.